Below are 15 T cell receptor beta chains sequenced from a single sample in a study of T cell responses to AZD1222 COVID-19 vaccine. This table comes from immunoSEQ multiplex PCR, and its TCRdb copy is limited to in-frame clones, with some not included. The repertoire holds tens of thousands of clones, roughly 90% seen once, with roughly 15% in the top ten. Sequenced here: peripheral blood, sampled 28 days after the second AZD1222 dose. These receptors all come from an adult who received the AZD1222 COVID-19 vaccine.

The V call is TRBV7-2, the J call TRBJ2-1; a weak D match, TRBD2 (6 bases). The germline V gene has CDR1 SGHTA and CDR2 FQGNSA. The CDR3 is 13 amino acids. The CDR3 nucleotides read TGTGCAGCCTTGAGCCCAGGGACTAATGAGCAGTTCTTC. This codes for CAALSPGTNEQFF.

The rearrangement links TRBV4-1 to TRBJ1-3, with D unresolved. This CDR3 region has 14 residues. Per germline, CDR1 MGHRA and CDR2 YSYEKL. The ends were cut back, 6 bases at V and 0 bases at J, with 9 bases in the middle. CDR3 sequence (DNA): TGCGCCAGCAGTCCGGTCAACTCTGGAAACACCATATATTTT. Its protein is CASSPVNSGNTIYF.

The V call is TRBV7-2, the J call TRBJ1-5, with D hard to call. The length of the CDR3 is 14 residues. Trimming removed 5 bases from V and 0 bases from J, with 8 bases in between. Germline values: CDR1 SGHTA, CDR2 FQGNSA. CDR3 in amino acids: CASSPRSSNQPQHF. In DNA, the CDR3 is TGTGCCAGCAGCCCACGGAGTAGCAATCAGCCCCAGCATTTT. The complete variable domain, with remaining parts taken from reference TRBV7-2 and TRBJ1-5, reads GAGVSQSPSNKVTEKGKDVELRCDPISGHTALYWYRQSLGQGLEFLIYFQGNSAPDKSGLPSDRFSAERTGGSVSTLTIQRTQQEDSAVYLCASSPRSSNQPQHFGDGTRLSIL.

The chain has TRBV18 and TRBJ1-1; perhaps TRBD1 as D (6 bases). The CDR3 length is 16 residues. Trimming stripped 3 bases from V and 3 bases from J, with 17 bases between. Germline loops: CDR1 KGHSH, CDR2 LQKENI. In DNA, the CDR3 is TGTGCCAGCTCACCGCGGACAGCTTTTGGCGACACTGAAGCTTTCTTT. It encodes CASSPRTAFGDTEAFF.

The CDR3 region is CASSQGPNQPQHF. The CDR3 region has the DNA TGTGCCAGTAGTCAGGGTCCCAATCAGCCCCAGCATTTT. This chain uses TRBV19 with TRBJ1-5; maybe TRBD1 (5 bases). The CDR3 contains 13 residues. CDR1 and CDR2 from the germline V gene are LNHDA and SQIVND (reference sequence). V was cut by 5 bases and J by 3 bases, with 8 bases left in between.

V gene TRBV5-1 combines with J gene TRBJ2-7; no clear D gene. V was clipped by 4 bases and J by 2 bases, with 16 bases between them. The CDR3 runs to 15 residues. CDR1 SGHRS and CDR2 YFSETQ come from the germline V gene. Written as DNA, the CDR3 is TGCGCCAGCAGCGTCGGGCAGGTCCTTACCTACGAGCAGTACTTC. This translates into CASSVGQVLTYEQYF.

CDR3 region: CASSYNTLNTEAFF. The CDR3 coding sequence is TGTGCCAGCAGTTACAACACTTTGAACACTGAAGCTTTCTTT. This rearrangement joins TRBV28 to TRBJ1-1; no clear D. The CDR3 is 14 amino acids. From germline, CDR1 is MDHEN and CDR2 SYDVKM. With 4 bases removed from V and 0 bases from J, the gap between germline ends came to 9 bases.

V and J are TRBV18 and TRBJ2-3, with unresolved D. Trimming pared 2 bases from V and 2 bases from J, leaving 8 bases between. The germline V gene encodes CDR1 KGHSH and CDR2 LQKENI. The CDR3 is 14 residues long. CDR3 protein: CASSPIPATDTQYF. CDR3 in DNA: TGTGCCAGCTCACCAATCCCAGCCACAGATACGCAGTATTTT.

This chain connects TRBV6-2 or TRBV6-3 to TRBJ2-2; either TRBD1 or TRBD2 may supply D (6 bases each). V lost 3 bases to trimming and J lost 0 bases, with 17 bases between them. The germline V gene encodes CDR1 MNHEY and CDR2 SVGEGT. The CDR3 contains 18 residues. The CDR3 sequence: CASSYSGTGDTNTGELFF. In DNA, the CDR3 is TGTGCCAGCAGTTATAGTGGAACGGGGGACACGAACACCGGGGAGCTGTTTTTT.

V is TRBV6-1 and J is TRBJ1-2; D gene unclear. Germline CDR1 is MNHNS and CDR2 is SASEGT. This CDR3 has 14 amino acids. Trimming removed 0 bases at V and 7 bases at J, with 12 bases between. The CDR3 sequence is CASSEASPAGGYTF. The CDR3 region has the DNA TGTGCCAGCAGTGAAGCTTCCCCGGCGGGTGGCTACACCTTC.

The chain is built from TRBV27 and TRBJ1-6; D is ambiguous. This CDR3 is built from 15 residues. Trimming removed 7 bases at V and 0 bases at J, with 10 bases between. Per the germline V gene, CDR1 is MNHEY and CDR2 is SMNVEV (reference sequence). The CDR3 sequence: CASTPTSSYNSPLHF. In DNA form, the CDR3 reads TGTGCCAGCACCCCGACAAGCTCCTATAATTCACCCCTCCACTTT.

In its sample, this clone was seen once. The gene calls are TRBV10-3 and TRBJ2-3; either TRBD1 or TRBD2 may fit D (7 bases each). V was trimmed by 8 bases and J by 0 bases, leaving 15 bases between them. Looked up from germline, CDR1 is ENHRY and CDR2 is SYGVKD. This CDR3 contains 15 residues. Here the CDR3 DNA reads TGTGCCATCGCAGGGGGGGGGCGTAGCACAGATACGCAGTATTTT. Translation: CAIAGGGRSTDTQYF.

This chain connects TRBV9 to TRBJ2-3, with D unclear. The CDR3 totals 14 residues. CDR1 and CDR2 from the germline V gene are SGDLS and YYNGEE. With 0 bases removed from V and 4 bases from J, the gap between germline ends came to 9 bases. The CDR3 bases are TGTGCCAGCAGCGTAGCCACTGCACCAGATACGCAGTATTTT. The encoded protein is CASSVATAPDTQYF.

This sequence joins TRBV6-5 and TRBJ1-2; TRBD1 is a possible D gene (5 bases). The ends were cut back, 5 bases at V and 5 bases at J, with 15 bases in the middle. The CDR3 spans 14 residues. CDR1 and CDR2 from the germline V gene are MNHEY and SVGAGI. CDR3 sequence reads: CASSQFRGPYGYTF. CDR3 nucleotides: TGTGCCAGCAGTCAGTTCCGGGGACCTTATGGCTACACCTTC.

The V and J genes are TRBV2 and TRBJ1-2; TRBD1 is a possible D gene (6 bases). The CDR3 has 13 residues. Germline V gene data show CDR1 as SNHLY and CDR2 as FYNNEI. Trimming shortened V by 3 bases and J by 8 bases, and 13 bases separated the two germline ends. The CDR3 sequence is CASSDLGAWGYTF. The CDR3 bases are TGTGCCAGCAGTGATTTGGGGGCTTGGGGCTACACCTTC.